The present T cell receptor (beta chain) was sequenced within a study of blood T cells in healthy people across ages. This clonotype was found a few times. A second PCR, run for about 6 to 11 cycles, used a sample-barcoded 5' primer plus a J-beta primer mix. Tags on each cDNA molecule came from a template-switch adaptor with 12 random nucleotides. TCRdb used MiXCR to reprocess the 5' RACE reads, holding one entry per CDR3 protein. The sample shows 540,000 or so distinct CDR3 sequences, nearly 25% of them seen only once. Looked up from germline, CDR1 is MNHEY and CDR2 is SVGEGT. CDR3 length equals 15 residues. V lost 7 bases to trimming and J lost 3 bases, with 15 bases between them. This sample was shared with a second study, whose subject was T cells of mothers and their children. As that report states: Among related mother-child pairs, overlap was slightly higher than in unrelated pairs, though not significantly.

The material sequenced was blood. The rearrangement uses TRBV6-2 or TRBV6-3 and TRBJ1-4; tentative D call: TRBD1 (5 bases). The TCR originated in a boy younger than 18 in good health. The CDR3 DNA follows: TGTGCCAGCACCGCGCGCGACAGCTCTAATGAAAAACTGTTTTTT. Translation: CASTARDSSNEKLFF.